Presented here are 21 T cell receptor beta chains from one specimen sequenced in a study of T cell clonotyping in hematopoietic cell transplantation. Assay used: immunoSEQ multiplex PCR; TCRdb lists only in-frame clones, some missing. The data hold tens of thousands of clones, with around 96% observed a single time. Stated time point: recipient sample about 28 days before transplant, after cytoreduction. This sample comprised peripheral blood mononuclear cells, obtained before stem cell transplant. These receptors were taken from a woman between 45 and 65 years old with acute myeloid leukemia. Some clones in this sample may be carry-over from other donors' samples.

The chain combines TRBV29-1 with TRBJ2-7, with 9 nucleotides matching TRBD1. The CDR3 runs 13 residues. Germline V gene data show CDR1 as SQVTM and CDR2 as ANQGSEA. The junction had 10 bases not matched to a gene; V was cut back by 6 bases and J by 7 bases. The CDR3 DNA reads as TGCAGCGTCCGGACAGGGGTGGGTCAGGAGCAGTACTTC. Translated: CSVRTGVGQEQYF.

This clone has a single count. The CDR3 is CASGNTDTQYF. The CDR3 bases are TGTGCCAGCGGTAACACAGATACGCAGTATTTT. J is TRBJ2-3 and V is TRBV6-6; D gene uncertain. V was pared by 8 bases and J by 2 bases, with 5 bases between. The CDR3 length is 11 residues. The V gene's germline CDR1 is MNHNY and CDR2 SVGAGI (reference sequence).

CDR3 coding DNA: TGTGCCAGCAGTTACGTCCCGGGACAGGGTCAGGAAAAACTGTTTTTT. Residues: CASSYVPGQGQEKLFF. The genes are TRBV6-5 and TRBJ1-4, with 9 bases lining up with TRBD1. Losses at the gene ends were 2 bases for V and 8 bases for J; bases not matched to a gene: 9. Germline lookup yields CDR1 MNHEY and CDR2 SVGAGI. The CDR3 length is 16 residues.

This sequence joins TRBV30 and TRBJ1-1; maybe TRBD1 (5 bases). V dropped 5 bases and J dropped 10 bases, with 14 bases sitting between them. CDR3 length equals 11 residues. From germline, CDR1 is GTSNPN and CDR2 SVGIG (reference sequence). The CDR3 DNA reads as TGTGCCTGGGACCAGGGTAACGGAGCTTTCTTT. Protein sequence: CAWDQGNGAFF.

The CDR3 nucleotides are TGCAGCGTTGAACTGGTTACGAAAGAAGCTTTCTTT. Translated, it gives CSVELVTKEAFF. The J gene is TRBJ1-1, the V gene TRBV29-1, with D unresolved. V was pared by 2 bases and J by 8 bases, with 12 bases between. Germline V gene sequence: CDR1 SQVTM, CDR2 ANQGSEA. The CDR3 runs to 12 residues. Full variable domain (outside the CDR3, taken from reference TRBV29-1 and TRBJ1-1): SAVISQKPSRDICQRGTSLTIQCQVDSQVTMMFWYRQQPGQSLTLIATANQGSEATYESGFVIDKFPISRPNLTFSTLTVSNMSPEDSSIYLCSVELVTKEAFFGQGTRLTVV.

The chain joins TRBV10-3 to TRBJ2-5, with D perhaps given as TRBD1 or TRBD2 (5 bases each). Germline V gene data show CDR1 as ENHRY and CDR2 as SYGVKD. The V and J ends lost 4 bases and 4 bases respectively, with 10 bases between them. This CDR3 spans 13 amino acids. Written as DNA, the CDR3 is TGTGCCATCAGTGTGGCAGGGACAGAGACCCAGTACTTC. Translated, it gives CAISVAGTETQYF.

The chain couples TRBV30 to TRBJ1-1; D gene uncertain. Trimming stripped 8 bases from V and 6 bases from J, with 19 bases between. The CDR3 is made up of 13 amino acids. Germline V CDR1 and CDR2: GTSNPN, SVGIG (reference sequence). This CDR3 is CAGYRIPIPEAFF. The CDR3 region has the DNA TGTGCCGGTTATCGGATACCAATTCCTGAAGCTTTCTTT.

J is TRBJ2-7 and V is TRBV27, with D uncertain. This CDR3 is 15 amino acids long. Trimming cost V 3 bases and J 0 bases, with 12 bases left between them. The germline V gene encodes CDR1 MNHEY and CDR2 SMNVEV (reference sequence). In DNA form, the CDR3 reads TGTGCCAGCAGTTTGGTGGACGGGCGCTCCTACGAGCAGTACTTC. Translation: CASSLVDGRSYEQYF.

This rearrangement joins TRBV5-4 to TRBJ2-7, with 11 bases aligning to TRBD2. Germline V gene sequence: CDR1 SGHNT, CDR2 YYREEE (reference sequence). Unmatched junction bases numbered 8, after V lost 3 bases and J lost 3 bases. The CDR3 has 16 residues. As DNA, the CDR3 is TGTGCCAGCAGCTCCGGGACTAGCGGAGCCCTCTACGAGCAGTACTTC. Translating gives CASSSGTSGALYEQYF.

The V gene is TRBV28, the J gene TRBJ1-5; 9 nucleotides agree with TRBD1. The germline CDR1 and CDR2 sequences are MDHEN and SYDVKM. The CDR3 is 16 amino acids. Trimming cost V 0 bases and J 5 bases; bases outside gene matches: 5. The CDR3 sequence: CASSLWTGGIYQPQHF. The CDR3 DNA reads TGTGCCAGCAGTTTATGGACAGGGGGGATCTATCAGCCCCAGCATTTT. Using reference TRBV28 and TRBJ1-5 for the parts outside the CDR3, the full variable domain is DVKVTQSSRYLVKRTGEKVFLECVQDMDHENMFWYRQDPGLGLRLIYFSYDVKMKEKGDIPEGYSVSREKKERFSLILESASTNQTSMYLCASSLWTGGIYQPQHFGDGTRLSIL.

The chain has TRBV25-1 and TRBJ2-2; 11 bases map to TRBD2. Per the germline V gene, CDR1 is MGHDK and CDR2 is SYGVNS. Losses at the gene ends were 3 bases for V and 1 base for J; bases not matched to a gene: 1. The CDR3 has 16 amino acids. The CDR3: CASSDTSGGNTGELFF. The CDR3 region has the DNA TGTGCCAGCAGTGATACTAGCGGGGGGAACACCGGGGAGCTGTTTTTT.

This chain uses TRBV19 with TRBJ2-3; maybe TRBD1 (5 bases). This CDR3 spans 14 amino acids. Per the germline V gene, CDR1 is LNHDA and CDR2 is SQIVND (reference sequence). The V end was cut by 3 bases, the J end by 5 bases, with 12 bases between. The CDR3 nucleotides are TGTGCCAGTAGTATCAGGTCAGGGTTAGATACGCAGTATTTT. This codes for CASSIRSGLDTQYF.

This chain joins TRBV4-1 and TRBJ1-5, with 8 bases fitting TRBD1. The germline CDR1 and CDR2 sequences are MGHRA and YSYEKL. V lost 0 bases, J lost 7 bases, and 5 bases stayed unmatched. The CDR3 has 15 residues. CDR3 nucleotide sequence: TGCGCCAGCAGCCAAGATTCCACAGGGGGGCAGCCCCAGCATTTT. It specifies CASSQDSTGGQPQHF.

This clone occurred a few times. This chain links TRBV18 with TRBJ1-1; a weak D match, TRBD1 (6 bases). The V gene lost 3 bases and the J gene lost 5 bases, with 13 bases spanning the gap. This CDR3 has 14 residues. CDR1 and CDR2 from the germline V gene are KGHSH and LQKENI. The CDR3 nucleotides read TGTGCCAGCTCACCGCAGGGGTTGAGGACTGAAGCTTTCTTT. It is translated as CASSPQGLRTEAFF.

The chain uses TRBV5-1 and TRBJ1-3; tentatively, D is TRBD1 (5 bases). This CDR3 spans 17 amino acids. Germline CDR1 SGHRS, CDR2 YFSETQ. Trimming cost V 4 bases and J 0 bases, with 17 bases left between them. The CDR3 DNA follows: TGCGCCAGCAGCCCATTTCAGGGTCTAAGCTCTGGAAACACCATATATTTT. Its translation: CASSPFQGLSSGNTIYF.

CDR3 sequence: CASIIGPSNQPQHF. CDR3 sequence (DNA): TGTGCCAGCATAATCGGGCCTAGCAATCAGCCCCAGCATTTT. The V and J genes are TRBV2 and TRBJ1-5; D is uncertain. Germline V gene sequence: CDR1 SNHLY, CDR2 FYNNEI. V dropped 7 bases and J dropped 0 bases, with 10 bases sitting between them. This CDR3 has 14 amino acids.

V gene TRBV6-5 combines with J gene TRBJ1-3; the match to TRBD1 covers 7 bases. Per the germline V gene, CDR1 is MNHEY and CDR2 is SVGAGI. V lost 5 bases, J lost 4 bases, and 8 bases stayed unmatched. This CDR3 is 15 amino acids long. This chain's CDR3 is CASSILTGRGNTIYF. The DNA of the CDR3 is TGTGCCAGCAGTATTCTGACAGGGCGAGGAAACACCATATATTTT.

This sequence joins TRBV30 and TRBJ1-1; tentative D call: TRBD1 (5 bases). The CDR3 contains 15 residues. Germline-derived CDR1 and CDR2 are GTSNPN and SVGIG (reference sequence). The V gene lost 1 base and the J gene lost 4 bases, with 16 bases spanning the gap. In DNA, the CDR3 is TGTGCCTGGAGTGCGATGGGGCGAGGTGCCACTGAAGCTTTCTTT. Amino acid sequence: CAWSAMGRGATEAFF.

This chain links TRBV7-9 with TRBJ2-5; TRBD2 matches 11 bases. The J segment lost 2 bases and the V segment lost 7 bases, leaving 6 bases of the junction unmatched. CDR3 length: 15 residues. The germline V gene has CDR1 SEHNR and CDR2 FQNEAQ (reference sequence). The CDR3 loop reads CASNTGTSGQETQYF. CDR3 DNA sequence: TGTGCCAGCAACACCGGGACTAGCGGACAAGAGACCCAGTACTTC.

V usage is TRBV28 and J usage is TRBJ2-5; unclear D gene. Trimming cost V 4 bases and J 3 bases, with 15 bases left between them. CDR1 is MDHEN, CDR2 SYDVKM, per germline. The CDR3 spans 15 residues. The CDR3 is CASSSGSGLKETQYF. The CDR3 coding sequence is TGTGCCAGCAGTTCGGGCTCGGGCCTTAAAGAGACCCAGTACTTC. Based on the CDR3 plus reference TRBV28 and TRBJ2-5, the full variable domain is DVKVTQSSRYLVKRTGEKVFLECVQDMDHENMFWYRQDPGLGLRLIYFSYDVKMKEKGDIPEGYSVSREKKERFSLILESASTNQTSMYLCASSSGSGLKETQYFGPGTRLLVL.

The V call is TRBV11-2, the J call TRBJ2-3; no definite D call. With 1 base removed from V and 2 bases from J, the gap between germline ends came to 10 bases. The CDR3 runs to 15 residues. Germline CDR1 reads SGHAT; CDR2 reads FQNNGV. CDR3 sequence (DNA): TGTGCCAGCAGCTTAGGGGGAAGCACCACAGATACGCAGTATTTT. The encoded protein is CASSLGGSTTDTQYF.